Below, 13 T cell receptor beta chains from the same sample are listed, as sequenced in a study of Ad26.COV2.S vaccination and SARS-CoV-2 variants. Libraries were prepared by immunoSEQ multiplex PCR; TCRdb keeps only in-frame clonotypes and omits some of them. The sample shows about 370,000 clones, about 88% of them seen only once. Treatment defined: around 19 received Ad26.COV2.S at low or high dose, single or two shots; about 5 received placebo; per-sample allocation not given. Repertoires come from day 63 after the first vaccine or placebo injection. The sample consisted of peripheral blood, taken in a trial of Ad26.COV2.S vaccine versus placebo. Source of these receptors: a person aged 18-65 years who received the Ad26.COV2.S COVID-19 vaccine or a placebo.

The genes are TRBV2 and TRBJ2-1; a weak D match, TRBD2 (6 bases). Trimming took off 6 bases at V and 8 bases at J, with 17 bases between the two ends. This CDR3 spans 14 amino acids. Germline V CDR1 and CDR2: SNHLY, FYNNEI. The CDR3 DNA reads TGTGCCAGCAGCACCACTAGCCAGATCGATGAGCAGTTCTTC. Translation: CASSTTSQIDEQFF.

The J gene is TRBJ1-5, the V gene TRBV24-1; D is unclear. The CDR3 is 12 amino acids. V dropped 0 bases and J dropped 6 bases, with 2 bases sitting between them. Germline CDR1 and CDR2: KGHDR and SFDVKD. The CDR3 nucleotides read TGTGCCACCAGTGATTTGGGTCAGCCCCAGCATTTT. This sequence encodes CATSDLGQPQHF.

The chain carries TRBV7-2 and TRBJ2-3; no clear D. The ends were cut back, 6 bases at V and 2 bases at J, with 15 bases in the middle. The CDR3 loop spans 15 amino acids. Per the germline V gene, CDR1 is SGHTA and CDR2 is FQGNSA. In nucleotides, the CDR3 is TGTGCCAGCAGGGAAGGTGGGGATTCCACAGATACGCAGTATTTT. Translation: CASREGGDSTDTQYF.

The J gene is TRBJ1-1, the V gene TRBV30, with D possibly being TRBD1 (5 bases). The germline CDR1 and CDR2 sequences are GTSNPN and SVGIG (reference sequence). The CDR3 runs to 14 residues. Trimming shortened V by 0 bases and J by 11 bases, and 19 bases separated the two germline ends. The CDR3 sequence is CAWSVKGGGFEAFF. CDR3 nucleotides: TGTGCCTGGAGTGTAAAAGGTGGGGGATTCGAGGCTTTCTTT. The entire variable domain, with the rest obtained from reference TRBV30 and TRBJ1-1, is as follows: SQTIHQWPATLVQPVGSPLSLECTVEGTSNPNLYWYRQAAGRGLQLLFYSVGIGQISSEVPQNLSASRPQDRQFILSSKKLLLSDSGFYLCAWSVKGGGFEAFFGQGTRLTVV.

The J gene is TRBJ1-1, the V gene TRBV19; a weak D match, TRBD1 (6 bases). CDR1 LNHDA and CDR2 SQIVND come from the germline V gene (reference sequence). This CDR3 is built from 16 residues. V lost 3 bases, J lost 6 bases, and 20 bases lay in between. The DNA of the CDR3 is TGTGCCAGTAGTATGGGGGCCGGGCAATATGGGGCTGAAGCTTTCTTT. Translation: CASSMGAGQYGAEAFF.

The chain uses TRBV18 and TRBJ1-1; 8 bases are shared with TRBD1. V was clipped by 4 bases and J by 4 bases; unmatched bases: 5. The CDR3 sequence is 14 residues long. Germline-derived CDR1 and CDR2 are KGHSH and LQKENI. In nucleotides, the CDR3 is TGTGCCAGCTCACAGGGACAGGTTGGCACTGAAGCTTTCTTT. This sequence encodes CASSQGQVGTEAFF.

The V gene is TRBV11-3, the J gene TRBJ2-1; no clear D gene. This CDR3 spans 13 amino acids. The ends were cut back, 1 base at V and 0 bases at J, with 1 base in the middle. The germline CDR1 and CDR2 sequences are SGHNT and YENEEA. This CDR3 reads CASSLASYNEQFF. The CDR3 coding sequence is TGTGCCAGCAGCTTAGCCTCCTACAATGAGCAGTTCTTC.

The chain links TRBV6-6 to TRBJ2-2; the match to TRBD2 covers 11 bases. V was pared by 4 bases and J by 4 bases, with 2 bases of the junction left unmatched. The V gene's germline CDR1 is MNHNY and CDR2 SVGAGI (reference sequence). The CDR3 loop spans 15 amino acids. The CDR3 spells CASSWLAGGTGELFF. CDR3 nucleotide sequence: TGTGCCAGCAGTTGGCTAGCGGGAGGCACCGGGGAGCTGTTTTTT.

The chain combines TRBV28 with TRBJ2-1, with TRBD1 identical over 9 bases. V lost 3 bases and J lost 6; bases outside the gene matches: 9. The CDR3 is 16 residues long. CDR1 and CDR2 (germline): MDHEN, SYDVKM. The CDR3 bases are TGTGCCAGCAGTTTCCCCGGACAGGGGTTTATCAATGAGCAGTTCTTC. This codes for CASSFPGQGFINEQFF. The whole variable domain, filled in from reference TRBV28 and TRBJ2-1, reads DVKVTQSSRYLVKRTGEKVFLECVQDMDHENMFWYRQDPGLGLRLIYFSYDVKMKEKGDIPEGYSVSREKKERFSLILESASTNQTSMYLCASSFPGQGFINEQFFGPGTRLTVL.

V gene TRBV5-1 combines with J gene TRBJ2-7, with TRBD2 matching 13 bases. Germline V gives CDR1 SGHRS, CDR2 YFSETQ. This CDR3 region has 14 residues. V shed 3 bases and J 5 bases; nucleotides not matched to a gene: 2. DNA for the CDR3: TGCGCCAGCAGCTCCGGGACTAGCGGGAACGAGCAGTACTTC. Translating it yields CASSSGTSGNEQYF.

The sample holds a few counts of this clone. V gene TRBV2 combines with J gene TRBJ2-3, with 8 positions matching TRBD1. The CDR3 contains 14 residues. Germline CDR1 is SNHLY and CDR2 is FYNNEI. The trim removed 6 bases at V and 1 base at J, leaving 3 bases unmatched. The CDR3 is CASRDRDGTDTQYF. The CDR3 DNA reads TGTGCCAGCAGGGACAGGGATGGCACAGATACGCAGTATTTT.

This clone was detected once. The rearrangement uses TRBV7-2 and TRBJ2-3, with D perhaps TRBD1 or TRBD2 (6 bases each). The CDR3 totals 14 residues. Trimming cost V 5 bases and J 5 bases, with 14 bases left between them. Per germline, CDR1 SGHTA and CDR2 FQGNSA. CDR3 bases: TGTGCCAGCAGCCTTGTCGGGGGCGAAGATACGCAGTATTTT. It yields the protein CASSLVGGEDTQYF.

The chain links TRBV19 to TRBJ2-7; 8 nucleotides line up with TRBD2. With 6 bases clipped from V and 3 bases from J, the junction kept 13 bases outside the gene matches. This CDR3 is built from 16 residues. Germline V lookup: CDR1 LNHDA, CDR2 SQIVND (reference sequence). The CDR3 loop is CASRPGEREFLYEQYF. The CDR3 region has the DNA TGTGCCAGTAGGCCAGGGGAGCGGGAGTTCCTCTACGAGCAGTACTTC.